This T cell receptor beta chain derives from a study of T cell responses to AZD1222 COVID-19 vaccine. The length of the CDR3 is 13 residues. Germline-derived CDR1 and CDR2 are SGHKS and YYEKEE (reference sequence). V lost 3 bases and J lost 2, with 6 bases in between. Study conclusions and caveats: Seropositive status at baseline applied to only six AZD1222 recipients. Clonal diversity was possibly underestimated, and the donors were mostly white British, with more females.

The data were produced by immunoSEQ multiplex PCR, yet TCRdb's version contains in-frame clones alone and is incomplete. The table includes about 150,000 clones, about 91% detected once. Concerning this clone: Its antigen is as yet unknown.

Sequenced material: peripheral blood, taken on day 0 of AZD1222 vaccination. The rearrangement uses TRBV5-5 and TRBJ1-5, with D unresolved. The TCR sequence derives from an adult in good health. In DNA form, the CDR3 reads TGTGCCAGCAGCTGGGGAGGCAATCAGCCCCAGCATTTT. This codes for CASSWGGNQPQHF.